The 3 T cell receptor beta chains presented below share a single source sample, sequenced in a study of T cells in Graves' hyperthyroidism and ophthalmopathy. The investigators amplified TCR beta CDR3 regions from RNA transcripts. First-round RT-PCR with HTBI primers amplified the TCR CDR3 region. MiXCR was run by TCRdb on the multiplex PCR reads, yielding one entry per CDR3 protein. This table holds 45,000 to 75,000 distinct CDR3 sequences, about 50% found once. The source material was blood. The receptors were sampled from a woman in her twenties or thirties with Graves' ophthalmopathy.

Comments on this clonotype: The junction does not match germline at one end; this may be a read error. The genes are TRBV30 and TRBJ2-6; tentative D call: TRBD2 (5 bases). The germline CDR1 and CDR2 sequences are GTSNPN and SVGIG (reference sequence). The CDR3 loop spans 16 amino acids. DNA of the CDR3: TGTGCCGGGAGTGTACTGGTGGGCTCTGGGGCCAACGTCCTGACTTTC. Protein: CAGSVLVGSGANVLTF. Together with reference TRBV30 and TRBJ2-6, the CDR3 gives the full variable domain: SQTIHQWPATLVQPVGSPLSLECTVEGTSNPNLYWYRQAAGRGLQLLFYSVGIGQISSEVPQNLSASRPQDRQFILSSKKLLLSDSGFYLCAGSVLVGSGANVLTFGAGSRLTVL.

This clonotype was detected many times. In nucleotides, the CDR3 is TGCGCCAGCAGCCCGGGACTGTACAATGAGCAGTTCTTC. Translating gives CASSPGLYNEQFF. The rearrangement links TRBV10-2 to TRBJ2-1, with D maybe TRBD2 (6 bases). The CDR3 consists of 13 residues. V lost 6 bases and J lost 4, with 10 bases in between. Looked up from germline, CDR1 is WSHSY and CDR2 is SAAADI.

The gene calls are TRBV25-1 and TRBJ2-7, with 7 bases identical to TRBD1. The CDR3 totals 13 residues. Per the germline V gene, CDR1 is MGHDK and CDR2 is SYGVNS. The junction had 2 bases not matched to a gene; V was cut back by 6 bases and J by 0 bases. DNA of the CDR3: TGTGCCAGCAGGCGGACAGGCTCCTACGAGCAGTACTTC. Protein sequence: CASRRTGSYEQYF.